Included here is one T cell receptor beta chain sequence, with context. Germline trimming cut 3 bases from V and 4 bases from J; bases unmatched to any gene: 4. There are 15 residues in the CDR3. Germline V gene data show CDR1 as MRHNA and CDR2 as SNTAGT. This sample is part of a study of shared clonotypes between healthy human individuals. Deep was the level used in running the assay. Once extracted for a subset, genomic DNA was divided evenly among several immunoSEQ plates. DNA input for the unsorted PBMC replicate PCRs was approximately 300 ng, about 32,000 T cell genomes. Libraries were prepared by immunoSEQ multiplex PCR; TCRdb keeps only in-frame clonotypes and omits some of them. Counted here are nearly 500,000 clones, 75% to 85% occurring once; the ten biggest clones make up approximately 12%.

This chain links TRBV6-4 with TRBJ2-1; 9 nucleotides line up with TRBD2. The TCR comes from a woman aged 40 to 50 in good health. Some clones in this sample may be carry-over from other donors' samples. Sequenced input: PBMCs. The CDR3 spells CASSETSGRYNEQFF. The CDR3 DNA is TGTGCCAGCAGTGAGACTAGCGGTCGTTACAATGAGCAGTTCTTC.